Sequencing of this TCR beta chain was carried out in a study of coeliac disease. V was trimmed by 0 bases and J by 10 bases, leaving 10 bases between them. CDR1 is SGDLS, CDR2 YYNGEE, per germline. This CDR3 has 13 residues. Remarks on this clone: Its antigen is not known.

Notes on the study in general: In active celiac disease, intraepithelial and lamina propria TRB and TRG repertoires were less clonal than controls.

Clones were sequenced by immunoSEQ multiplex PCR, and TCRdb holds only the in-frame ones, with some missing. The sample includes approximately 9,100 clones, around three fifths of them seen just once. Sequencing was performed on intraepithelial lymphocytes from the gut. V usage is TRBV9 and J usage is TRBJ1-4; TRBD1 might be the D (6 bases). The TCR comes from a woman in her sixties or seventies with celiac disease. The CDR3 reads CASSVEGDPKLFF. The CDR3 coding sequence is TGTGCCAGCAGCGTAGAGGGGGATCCAAAACTGTTTTTT.